This is a list of T cell receptor beta chains from one sample in a study of Ad26.COV2.S vaccination and SARS-CoV-2 variants. The protocol was immunoSEQ multiplex PCR, while the TCRdb copy is restricted to in-frame clones and leaves out a portion. This sample carries 380,000 or so clones, about nine tenths of them seen once, and the ten largest clones take 5.5% to 7%. This specimen consisted of peripheral blood, obtained in a trial of Ad26.COV2.S vaccine versus placebo. The receptors come from a person between 18 and 59 years old who received the Ad26.COV2.S COVID-19 vaccine or a placebo. The CDR3 runs from the conserved cysteine through the conserved F or W. The D gene is left open where the match is weak. Clone size is given for some rows only: seen once, a few or many times, or a class if the clone is expanded.

V gene: TRBV10-3
J gene: TRBJ1-1
clone size: NA
D gene: TRBD1
CDR3 protein: CAIRPGTGDSTEAFF
CDR3 DNA: TGTGCCATCAGGCCTGGGACAGGGGATAGCACTGAAGCTTTCTTT

V gene: TRBV5-6
J gene: TRBJ1-5
clone size: NA
D gene: NA
CDR3 protein: CASSSDAGNQPQHF
CDR3 DNA: TGTGCCAGCAGCTCTGACGCAGGTAATCAGCCCCAGCATTTT

V gene: TRBV6-1
J gene: TRBJ1-1
clone size: NA
D gene: NA
CDR3 protein: CASSEAVGTVYEAFF
CDR3 DNA: TGTGCCAGCAGTGAAGCTGTCGGCACCGTCTACGAAGCTTTCTTT

V gene: TRBV9
J gene: TRBJ1-2
clone size: NA
D gene: NA
CDR3 protein: CASSVRGVYGYTF
CDR3 DNA: TGTGCCAGCAGCGTAAGGGGTGTCTATGGCTACACCTTC

V gene: TRBV7-2
J gene: TRBJ2-5
clone size: NA
D gene: NA
CDR3 protein: CASSPHQGGGAQETQYF
CDR3 DNA: TGTGCCAGCAGTCCACACCAAGGGGGCGGGGCGCAAGAGACCCAGTACTTC

V gene: TRBV4-3
J gene: TRBJ1-1
clone size: NA
D gene: NA
CDR3 protein: CASSQEMGTTEAFF
CDR3 DNA: TGCGCCAGCAGCCAAGAAATGGGGACCACTGAAGCTTTCTTT

V gene: TRBV12-3/TRBV12-4
J gene: TRBJ2-7
clone size: NA
D gene: NA
CDR3 protein: CASSRVGEQYF
CDR3 DNA: TGTGCCAGCAGTAGGGTGGGGGAGCAGTACTTC

V gene: TRBV5-1
J gene: TRBJ2-1
clone size: NA
D gene: NA
CDR3 protein: CASSLGPGSYNEQFF
CDR3 DNA: TGCGCCAGCAGCTTGGGCCCTGGCTCCTACAATGAGCAGTTCTTC

V gene: TRBV21-1
J gene: TRBJ2-7
clone size: once
D gene: NA
CDR3 protein: CASDVWQGDYEQYF
CDR3 DNA: TGTGCCAGCGACGTCTGGCAGGGAGACTACGAGCAGTACTTC

V gene: TRBV21-1
J gene: TRBJ1-1
clone size: NA
D gene: NA
CDR3 protein: CASSLEEFPGQLLGTEAFF
CDR3 DNA: TGTGCCAGCAGCCTTGAAGAATTTCCGGGACAATTATTGGGAACTGAAGCTTTCTTT

V gene: TRBV18
J gene: TRBJ1-5
clone size: NA
D gene: NA
CDR3 protein: CASSLGLGQPQHF
CDR3 DNA: TGTGCCAGCTCACTGGGGCTTGGGCAGCCCCAGCATTTT

V gene: TRBV19
J gene: TRBJ2-3
clone size: NA
D gene: TRBD2
CDR3 protein: CASSLGTSGAYTQYF
CDR3 DNA: TGTGCCAGTAGTTTGGGGACTAGCGGGGCTTATACGCAGTATTTT

V gene: TRBV29-1
J gene: TRBJ2-2
clone size: NA
D gene: TRBD2
CDR3 protein: CSVDNGLAGGLAGELFF
CDR3 DNA: TGCAGCGTTGATAATGGCCTAGCGGGAGGATTGGCCGGGGAGCTGTTTTTT

V gene: TRBV3-1/TRBV3-2
J gene: TRBJ1-5
clone size: NA
D gene: NA
CDR3 protein: CASSQLGNQPQHF
CDR3 DNA: TGTGCCAGCAGCCAATTGGGCAATCAGCCCCAGCATTTT

V gene: TRBV29-1
J gene: TRBJ2-3
clone size: NA
D gene: NA
CDR3 protein: CSVVRTPTDTQYF
CDR3 DNA: TGCAGCGTTGTGAGGACGCCCACAGATACGCAGTATTTT

V gene: TRBV7-2
J gene: TRBJ2-7
clone size: NA
D gene: TRBD2
CDR3 protein: CASSLATSGAVYEQYF
CDR3 DNA: TGTGCCAGCAGCTTAGCAACTAGCGGGGCAGTCTACGAGCAGTACTTC

V gene: TRBV2
J gene: TRBJ2-2
clone size: NA
D gene: NA
CDR3 protein: CASSQGNPNTGELFF
CDR3 DNA: TGTGCCAGCAGCCAAGGGAACCCGAACACCGGGGAGCTGTTTTTT

V gene: TRBV6-2/TRBV6-3
J gene: TRBJ1-5
clone size: NA
D gene: NA
CDR3 protein: CASSYPGRAGQPQHF
CDR3 DNA: TGTGCCAGCAGTTACCCCGGACGAGCAGGCCAGCCCCAGCATTTT

V gene: TRBV7-2
J gene: TRBJ1-4
clone size: NA
D gene: NA
CDR3 protein: CASSYDNYNEKLFF
CDR3 DNA: TGTGCCAGCAGCTATGACAATTATAATGAAAAACTGTTTTTT

V gene: TRBV27
J gene: TRBJ2-7
clone size: once
D gene: TRBD2
CDR3 protein: CASSRDYAYEQYF
CDR3 DNA: TGTGCCAGCAGTAGGGACTACGCCTACGAGCAGTACTTC

V gene: TRBV5-3
J gene: TRBJ2-5
clone size: NA
D gene: TRBD1
CDR3 protein: CARSLDRGETQYF
CDR3 DNA: TGTGCCAGAAGCTTGGACAGGGGAGAGACCCAGTACTTC

V gene: TRBV14
J gene: TRBJ2-1
clone size: NA
D gene: NA
CDR3 protein: CASSQARYYDDNEQFF
CDR3 DNA: TGTGCCAGCAGCCAAGCCCGGTACTACGATGACAATGAGCAGTTCTTC

V gene: TRBV7-9
J gene: TRBJ2-1
clone size: NA
D gene: TRBD1
CDR3 protein: CASSRTGALNEQFF
CDR3 DNA: TGTGCCAGCAGCCGGACAGGGGCCCTCAATGAGCAGTTCTTC

V gene: TRBV24-1
J gene: TRBJ2-4
clone size: NA
D gene: NA
CDR3 protein: CATSDPRFRKVNIQYF
CDR3 DNA: TGTGCCACCAGTGATCCCCGGTTCCGAAAGGTCAACATTCAGTACTTC

V gene: TRBV19
J gene: TRBJ1-2
clone size: few
D gene: NA
CDR3 protein: CASSIERGDIVRGYTF
CDR3 DNA: TGTGCCAGTAGTATAGAGAGAGGGGACATTGTTCGTGGCTACACCTTC

V gene: TRBV6-4
J gene: TRBJ2-6
clone size: NA
D gene: NA
CDR3 protein: CASSLSGANVLTF
CDR3 DNA: TGTGCCAGCAGCCTATCTGGGGCCAACGTCCTGACTTTC

V gene: TRBV6-5
J gene: TRBJ2-7
clone size: NA
D gene: NA
CDR3 protein: CASRPPGTEQYF
CDR3 DNA: TGTGCCAGCAGACCTCCTGGGACGGAGCAGTACTTC

V gene: TRBV6-1
J gene: TRBJ2-7
clone size: NA
D gene: NA
CDR3 protein: CASSEARGVEQYF
CDR3 DNA: TGTGCCAGCAGTGAAGCAAGGGGTGTCGAGCAGTACTTC

V gene: TRBV5-4
J gene: TRBJ1-3
clone size: NA
D gene: NA
CDR3 protein: CASTGMAQGSGNTIYF
CDR3 DNA: TGTGCCAGCACCGGGATGGCGCAGGGATCTGGAAACACCATATATTTT

V gene: TRBV5-5
J gene: TRBJ2-2
clone size: NA
D gene: NA
CDR3 protein: CASTLLDQGLSTGELFF
CDR3 DNA: TGTGCCAGCACCCTTCTTGATCAGGGGCTCAGCACCGGGGAGCTGTTTTTT

V gene: TRBV5-4
J gene: TRBJ1-1
clone size: many
D gene: NA
CDR3 protein: CASSFDANTEAFF
CDR3 DNA: TGTGCCAGCAGCTTTGACGCGAACACTGAAGCTTTCTTT

V gene: TRBV9
J gene: TRBJ2-3
clone size: NA
D gene: TRBD2
CDR3 protein: CASSGTSVTDTQYF
CDR3 DNA: TGTGCCAGCAGCGGGACTAGCGTCACAGATACGCAGTATTTT

V gene: TRBV2
J gene: TRBJ2-7
clone size: NA
D gene: TRBD2
CDR3 protein: CASNPLAGVISYEQYF
CDR3 DNA: TGTGCCAGCAACCCCCTAGCGGGGGTGATATCCTACGAGCAGTACTTC

V gene: TRBV7-2
J gene: TRBJ1-6
clone size: NA
D gene: NA
CDR3 protein: CASSLALVQGDSPLHF
CDR3 DNA: TGTGCCAGCAGCTTAGCGTTGGTGCAGGGCGATTCACCCCTCCACTTT

V gene: TRBV7-2
J gene: TRBJ2-1
clone size: NA
D gene: TRBD2
CDR3 protein: CASSLPGTSGVEQFF
CDR3 DNA: TGTGCCAGCAGCCTACCCGGGACTAGCGGGGTTGAGCAGTTCTTC

V gene: TRBV4-1
J gene: TRBJ2-2
clone size: NA
D gene: TRBD1
CDR3 protein: CASSQGQGPNTGELFF
CDR3 DNA: TGCGCCAGCAGCCAGGGACAGGGCCCGAACACCGGGGAGCTGTTTTTT

V gene: TRBV19
J gene: TRBJ2-6
clone size: NA
D gene: TRBD1
CDR3 protein: CASGQGASGANVLTF
CDR3 DNA: TGTGCCTCCGGACAGGGGGCATCTGGGGCCAACGTCCTGACTTTC

V gene: TRBV19
J gene: TRBJ1-4
clone size: once
D gene: NA
CDR3 protein: CASSIPDRPVSF
CDR3 DNA: TGTGCCAGTAGTATTCCCGACAGGCCAGTTTCTTTT

V gene: TRBV29-1
J gene: TRBJ2-1
clone size: NA
D gene: NA
CDR3 protein: CSVGRSGPEQFF
CDR3 DNA: TGCAGCGTTGGGAGGAGCGGGCCCGAGCAGTTCTTC

V gene: TRBV5-1
J gene: TRBJ1-6
clone size: once
D gene: NA
CDR3 protein: CASSLGGGEYSPLHF
CDR3 DNA: TGCGCCAGCAGCTTGGGCGGGGGAGAGTATTCACCCCTCCACTTT

V gene: TRBV15
J gene: TRBJ1-4
clone size: NA
D gene: NA
CDR3 protein: CATSSYREGKLFF
CDR3 DNA: TGTGCCACCAGCAGCTACAGGGAGGGAAAACTGTTTTTT

V gene: TRBV9
J gene: TRBJ1-4
clone size: NA
D gene: TRBD1
CDR3 protein: CASSVDRGYGKLFF
CDR3 DNA: TGTGCCAGCAGCGTTGACAGGGGGTACGGAAAACTGTTTTTT

V gene: TRBV5-4
J gene: TRBJ1-1
clone size: NA
D gene: NA
CDR3 protein: CASSSDSRHNTEAFF
CDR3 DNA: TGTGCCAGCAGCTCAGACAGCCGTCACAACACTGAAGCTTTCTTT

V gene: TRBV6-4
J gene: TRBJ2-2
clone size: once
D gene: TRBD2
CDR3 protein: CASSDPTPDGRVGELFF
CDR3 DNA: TGTGCCAGCAGTGACCCTACCCCCGACGGGAGGGTCGGGGAGCTGTTTTTT

V gene: TRBV7-3
J gene: TRBJ2-1
clone size: NA
D gene: NA
CDR3 protein: CASGYPGNEQFF
CDR3 DNA: TGTGCCAGCGGCTATCCCGGTAATGAGCAGTTCTTC

V gene: TRBV6-5
J gene: TRBJ2-3
clone size: NA
D gene: TRBD2
CDR3 protein: CASKEGGPVNTQYF
CDR3 DNA: TGTGCCAGCAAGGAGGGAGGGCCAGTAAATACGCAGTATTTT